The clone carrying this T cell receptor beta chain was counted between two and nine times. Its antigen is currently unknown. This sample is drawn from a study of response to subunit inactivated influenza vaccine. TCRdb used MiXCR to reprocess the RT-PCR reads, holding one entry per CDR3 protein. Of 500,000 to 600,000 distinct CDR3 sequences listed, 6% to 9% are singletons. Study-level results: Authors proposed each seasonal influenza vaccination draws in few new T cells.

Germline V gene data show CDR1 as KGHDR and CDR2 as SFDVKD. The CDR3 is 14 amino acids. Trimming removed 5 bases from V and 10 bases from J, with 19 bases in between. The source of this sequence is a man aged 45 to 70 who received an inactivated influenza vaccine. The sample was PBMCs from blood, taken around 25 months after vaccination. V and J are TRBV24-1 and TRBJ2-5; D possibly corresponds to TRBD2 (5 bases). CDR3 residues: CATSVGGLAEGQYF. The CDR3 DNA reads as TGTGCCACCAGTGTAGGCGGGCTAGCAGAAGGCCAGTACTTC.